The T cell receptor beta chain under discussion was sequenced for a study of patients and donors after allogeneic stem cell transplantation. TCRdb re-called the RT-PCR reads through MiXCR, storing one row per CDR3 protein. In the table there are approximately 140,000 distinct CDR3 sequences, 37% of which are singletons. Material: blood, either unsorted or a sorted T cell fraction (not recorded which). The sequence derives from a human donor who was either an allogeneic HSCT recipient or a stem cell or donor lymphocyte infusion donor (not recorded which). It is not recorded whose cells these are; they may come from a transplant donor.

CDR3 bases: TGTGCCAGCAGTTTATCGTGGGGGGGGGTAGATACGCAGTATTTT. Translation: CASSLSWGGVDTQYF. This chain uses TRBV28 with TRBJ2-3; 7 bases are shared with TRBD2. The V segment lost 1 base and the J segment 5 bases; nucleotides outside the gene matches: 6. The germline V gene encodes CDR1 MDHEN and CDR2 SYDVKM. This CDR3 is 15 amino acids long.